The clone carrying this T cell receptor (beta chain) was seen only a few times. Its antigen is not known. The read ends 3 residues shy of where the CDR3 ends; the end is completed using the germline J gene. Assay: immunoSEQ multiplex PCR; the TCRdb copy retains only in-frame clones and omits some. This table holds roughly 48,000 clones with no singletons; the top ten claim about 3.7%. Per germline, CDR1 GTSNPN and CDR2 SVGIG (reference sequence). This CDR3 spans 12 amino acids. The data are from a study of T cell clonality in common variable immunodeficiency. Findings of the study overall: Reportedly, TCR beta sequences from common variable immunodeficiency showed fewer deletions and N-nucleotide insertions. TCRbeta clonality was increased in CVID versus healthy controls. Fewer TCRbeta clones were shared among CVID subjects than controls.

The chain combines TRBV30 with TRBJ2-2, with 8 bases lining up with TRBD1. The sequenced sample consisted of peripheral blood mononuclear cells. The receptor was isolated from a person aged 18 to 70 in good health. The CDR3 region is CAWSFFGTGLFF. CDR3 DNA (partial): TGTGCCTGGAGTTTTTTTGGGACAGGG.